The T cell receptor (beta chain) described here comes from a study of patients and donors after allogeneic stem cell transplantation (dated by TCRdb to 2020 to 2022). Receptor libraries were prepared by RT-PCR. TCRdb records NextSeq 550 as the sequencer. In TCRdb, the public reads were trimmed at Q25 with fastp and aligned with MiXCR, with productive beta chains retained. Under each unique CDR3 protein, matching rows form one entry showing the most common genes and DNA. For this sample there are about a million distinct CDR3 sequences; more than 15% appear just once. The ten top clones hold 6% of the sample. This clonotype was counted a few times. The specificity of this receptor is unknown. Because the CDR3's place on the DNA is in doubt, the DNA is left out and the CDR3 is given as listed by TCRdb. From its cysteine to its phenylalanine, the CDR3 spans 12 amino acids.

The chain joins TRBV12-3 or TRBV12-4 to TRBJ1-6; TRBD1, as called in the table, went unchecked against the DNA. The sequenced material came from blood, either unsorted or a sorted T cell fraction (not recorded which). This TCR came from a human donor who was either an allogeneic HSCT recipient or a stem cell or donor lymphocyte infusion donor (not recorded which). It is not recorded whose cells these are; they may come from a transplant donor. The CDR3: CASSFGTGAIHF.